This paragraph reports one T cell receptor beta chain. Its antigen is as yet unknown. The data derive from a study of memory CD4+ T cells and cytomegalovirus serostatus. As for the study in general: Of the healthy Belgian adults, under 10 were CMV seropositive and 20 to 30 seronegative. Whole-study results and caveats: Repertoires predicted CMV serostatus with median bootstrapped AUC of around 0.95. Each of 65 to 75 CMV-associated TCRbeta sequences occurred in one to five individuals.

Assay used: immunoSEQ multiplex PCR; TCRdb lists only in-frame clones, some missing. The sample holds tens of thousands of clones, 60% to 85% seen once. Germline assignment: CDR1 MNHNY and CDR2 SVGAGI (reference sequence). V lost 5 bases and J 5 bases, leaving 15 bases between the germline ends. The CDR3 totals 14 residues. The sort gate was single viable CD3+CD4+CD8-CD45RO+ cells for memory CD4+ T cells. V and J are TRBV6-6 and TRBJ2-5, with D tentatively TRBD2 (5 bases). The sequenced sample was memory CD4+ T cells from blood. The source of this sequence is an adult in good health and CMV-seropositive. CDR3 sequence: CASSALVGGETQYF. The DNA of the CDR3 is TGTGCCAGCAGTGCTTTGGTGGGCGGGGAGACCCAGTACTTC.